One and the same sample provided the 26 T cell receptor beta chains below, sequenced in a study of beta chain features in type 1 diabetes. The isolated RNA, all of it, was reverse transcribed, so expressed TCRB transcripts were what got sequenced. Repertoires were generated with immunoSEQ multiplex PCR, while TCRdb's copy carries only in-frame clones and drops some. This table has around 350,000 clones, 10% to 15% appearing once. Source material: naive CD4+ T cells from blood. These receptors all come from a man younger than 30 in good health.

A few counts support this clone. The V call is TRBV7-3, the J call TRBJ2-3; maybe TRBD2 (6 bases). Trimming stripped 5 bases from V and 4 bases from J, with 16 bases between. CDR3 length equals 15 residues. CDR1 and CDR2 from the germline V gene are SGHTA and FQGTGA. Here the CDR3 reads CASSTSGWRADTQYF. The CDR3 nucleotides are TGTGCCAGCAGCACGTCCGGGTGGAGGGCAGATACGCAGTATTTT.

In this sample, this clone turned up a few times. V gene TRBV6-1 combines with J gene TRBJ2-5; no firm D call. The CDR3 covers 13 residues. Deletions cut 8 bases from V and 5 bases from J, with 15 bases between. Germline V gene lookup returns CDR1 MNHNS and CDR2 SASEGT. This CDR3 reads CASFMVTRETQYF. The CDR3 bases are TGTGCCAGCTTCATGGTAACGCGGGAGACCCAGTACTTC.

There are a few counts of this clone. The chain joins TRBV7-2 to TRBJ2-3; D is possibly TRBD2 (6 bases). Trimming stripped 3 bases from V and 3 bases from J, with 16 bases between. Germline loops: CDR1 SGHTA, CDR2 FQGNSA. The CDR3 runs 16 residues. The CDR3 bases are TGTGCCAGCAGCTTGGCGGGACGATTCAAAACAGATACGCAGTATTTT. Protein: CASSLAGRFKTDTQYF.

This clone was seen a few times. The J gene is TRBJ1-1, the V gene TRBV18; possibly TRBD1 for D (5 bases). This CDR3 is built from 16 residues. V was cut by 4 bases and J by 0 bases, with 15 bases left in between. From germline, CDR1 is KGHSH and CDR2 LQKENI. The DNA for the CDR3 is TGTGCCAGCTCACAAAGGACCCTGACAGTGAACACTGAAGCTTTCTTT. It is translated as CASSQRTLTVNTEAFF.

A few counts support this clone. The CDR3 DNA follows: TGTGCCAGCTTCGATGCAGGGGTAACAGATACGCAGTATTTT. Its translation: CASFDAGVTDTQYF. This sequence joins TRBV28 and TRBJ2-3; a possible D gene is TRBD1 (6 bases). The CDR3 is made up of 14 amino acids. In germline, CDR1 is MDHEN, CDR2 SYDVKM. V lost 8 bases, J lost 3 bases, and 15 bases lay in between.

In this sample, this clone turned up a few times. The V gene is TRBV28, the J gene TRBJ2-3; no clear D. Trimming removed 7 bases at V and 8 bases at J, with 13 bases between. The length of the CDR3 is 12 residues. The germline V gene encodes CDR1 MDHEN and CDR2 SYDVKM. The CDR3 bases are TGTGCCAGCACCGACTCCCACCTTACGCAGTATTTT. Its protein product is CASTDSHLTQYF. Based on the CDR3 plus reference TRBV28 and TRBJ2-3, the full variable domain is DVKVTQSSRYLVKRTGEKVFLECVQDMDHENMFWYRQDPGLGLRLIYFSYDVKMKEKGDIPEGYSVSREKKERFSLILESASTNQTSMYLCASTDSHLTQYFGPGTRLTVL.

In this sample, this clone turned up a few times. This chain connects TRBV2 to TRBJ2-1; 7 nucleotides line up with TRBD1. Trimming at V came to 7 bases and at J to 6 bases, leaving 12 bases not matched to a gene. Germline CDR1 is SNHLY and CDR2 is FYNNEI. The CDR3 sequence is 15 residues long. This CDR3 is CASTAYRDRVNEQFF. Written as DNA, the CDR3 is TGTGCCAGCACCGCTTACCGGGACAGAGTCAATGAGCAGTTCTTC.

The V call is TRBV6-5, the J call TRBJ2-1; 11 bases line up with TRBD2. Germline trimming cut 6 bases from V and 7 bases from J; bases unmatched to any gene: 5. Germline values: CDR1 MNHEY, CDR2 SVGAGI. CDR3 length: 14 amino acids. CDR3 sequence reads: CASSSSSGRNEQFF. DNA for the CDR3: TGTGCCAGCAGCTCCTCTAGCGGGAGGAATGAGCAGTTCTTC.

Here the CDR3 reads CASSWDAQGTEAFF. The CDR3 DNA reads TGCGCCAGCAGCTGGGACGCACAGGGCACTGAAGCTTTCTTT. The chain recombines TRBV5-1 with TRBJ1-1; the D gene is possibly TRBD1 (6 bases). This CDR3 comprises 14 residues. Germline loops: CDR1 SGHRS, CDR2 YFSETQ. Trimming removed 3 bases at V and 4 bases at J, with 13 bases between.

This clone was counted between two and nine times. This CDR3 is CASSVGQGAYEQYF. The CDR3 DNA sequence: TGCGCCAGCAGCGTAGGACAGGGGGCCTACGAGCAGTACTTC. The chain carries TRBV5-1 and TRBJ2-7, with 10 bases identical to TRBD1. This CDR3 comprises 14 residues. Germline values: CDR1 SGHRS, CDR2 YFSETQ. Unmatched junction bases numbered 3, after V lost 4 bases and J lost 2 bases. Looking up the rest from reference TRBV5-1 and TRBJ2-7 gives the full variable domain: KAGVTQTPRYLIKTRGQQVTLSCSPISGHRSVSWYQQTPGQGLQFLFEYFSETQRNKGNFPGRFSGRQFSNSRSEMNVSTLELGDSALYLCASSVGQGAYEQYFGPGTRLTVT.

This clone was observed a handful of times. The chain recombines TRBV29-1 with TRBJ1-1, with D maybe TRBD1 (5 bases). Germline values: CDR1 SQVTM, CDR2 ANQGSEA. CDR3 length: 12 amino acids. Trimming removed 3 bases from V and 6 bases from J, with 11 bases in between. The CDR3 spells CSVEHRGAEAFF. The CDR3 coding sequence is TGCAGCGTTGAGCATAGGGGCGCTGAAGCTTTCTTT.

This clone was found a few times. The rearrangement uses TRBV4-3 and TRBJ1-2, with 7 bases matching TRBD1. CDR3 length equals 14 residues. CDR1 and CDR2 (germline): LGHNA, YSLEER. V was pared by 6 bases and J by 5 bases, with 9 bases of the junction left unmatched. The CDR3 coding sequence is TGCGCCAGCAGTATGACAGGGCATAGGTATGGCTACACCTTC. This codes for CASSMTGHRYGYTF.

This clone was picked up a small number of times. Other DNA sequences from this sample encode an identical CDR3 as well. V is TRBV5-1 and J is TRBJ1-2; 7 bases line up with TRBD1. CDR3 size: 14 residues. Looked up from germline, CDR1 is SGHRS and CDR2 is YFSETQ. V was clipped by 2 bases and J by 5 bases; unmatched bases: 6. The CDR3 DNA is TGCGCCAGCAGCTTAACCGGGACAGAATATGGCTACACCTTC. Translated: CASSLTGTEYGYTF.

This clone was picked up a small number of times. The chain links TRBV27 to TRBJ1-1; TRBD1 matches 7 bases. The V segment lost 5 bases and the J segment 0 bases; nucleotides outside the gene matches: 6. Germline loops: CDR1 MNHEY, CDR2 SMNVEV (reference sequence). The CDR3 extends over 15 amino acids. DNA for the CDR3: TGTGCCAGCAGTCCGGGGACAGCTATGAACACTGAAGCTTTCTTT. Its protein is CASSPGTAMNTEAFF.

This clone was detected only a few times. The chain carries TRBV4-1 and TRBJ1-4, with D possibly matching TRBD1 (6 bases). CDR1 MGHRA and CDR2 YSYEKL come from the germline V gene. The V gene lost 1 base and the J gene lost 6 bases, with 9 bases spanning the gap. The CDR3 covers 14 residues. As DNA, the CDR3 is TGCGCCAGCAGCCAAGTATACAGGGATGAAAAACTGTTTTTT. It yields the protein CASSQVYRDEKLFF.

DNA of the CDR3: TGTGCCTTGGACACCGGGACATATTATGGCTACACCTTC. Translation gives CALDTGTYYGYTF. The chain combines TRBV30 with TRBJ1-2, with D perhaps TRBD1 (6 bases). In germline, CDR1 is GTSNPN, CDR2 SVGIG (reference sequence). V was trimmed by 7 bases and J by 5 bases, leaving 17 bases between them. The CDR3 has 13 amino acids.

The chain employs TRBV7-9 and TRBJ2-6; TRBD1 matches at 7 bases. The CDR3 has 15 amino acids. V dropped 6 bases and J dropped 2; count of bases not matched to a gene: 4. Germline CDR1 is SEHNR and CDR2 is FQNEAQ (reference sequence). The CDR3 reads CASSLTGAGANVLTF. In nucleotides, the CDR3 is TGTGCCAGCAGTCTAACAGGGGCTGGGGCCAACGTCCTGACTTTC.

In its sample, this clone was seen a few times. The rearrangement joins TRBV7-3 to TRBJ2-1; 10 bases are shared with TRBD2. The CDR3 is 15 residues long. Germline assignment: CDR1 SGHTA and CDR2 FQGTGA. V was pared by 4 bases and J by 3 bases, with 3 bases of the junction left unmatched. This CDR3 is CASSSTSGIYNEQFF. CDR3 DNA sequence: TGTGCCAGCAGCTCCACTAGCGGGATCTACAATGAGCAGTTCTTC.

The J gene is TRBJ2-5, the V gene TRBV2, with TRBD2 matching 8 bases. The CDR3 is 15 residues long. Germline V gene data show CDR1 as SNHLY and CDR2 as FYNNEI. J lost 5 bases, V lost 3 bases, and 8 bases had no gene match. The chain's CDR3 is CASSEITSGGETQYF. As DNA, the CDR3 is TGTGCCAGCAGTGAGATAACTAGCGGAGGCGAGACCCAGTACTTC.

In this sample, this clone turned up a few times. This rearrangement joins TRBV27 to TRBJ2-1; D gene ambiguous. CDR1 and CDR2 from the germline V gene are MNHEY and SMNVEV (reference sequence). The CDR3 is 11 amino acids. V was shortened by 6 bases and J by 4 bases, with 4 bases between the two germline ends. The CDR3 sequence is CASSRYNEQFF. CDR3 nucleotides: TGTGCCAGCAGCAGATACAATGAGCAGTTCTTC.

In this sample, this clone turned up a few times. This chain uses TRBV7-9 with TRBJ2-7, with D maybe TRBD2 (5 bases). The V gene lost 1 base and the J gene lost 3 bases, with 7 bases spanning the gap. Germline lookup yields CDR1 SEHNR and CDR2 FQNEAQ (reference sequence). The CDR3 length is 13 residues. In DNA form, the CDR3 reads TGTGCCAGCAGCTTAGAGAGGGTCTACGAGCAGTACTTC. This gives the protein CASSLERVYEQYF.

On this clone: The same CDR3 also results from other DNA sequences found in this sample. The chain carries TRBV27 and TRBJ2-3, with 8 bases identical to TRBD2. V lost 10 bases, J lost 7 bases, and 13 bases stayed unmatched. From germline, CDR1 is MNHEY and CDR2 SMNVEV (reference sequence). There are 14 residues in the CDR3. CDR3 DNA: TGTGCCACCCGAAGCGGGGGAGCCGCGAATACGCAGTATTTT. This sequence encodes CATRSGGAANTQYF.

In its sample, this clone was seen a few times. The chain uses TRBV14 and TRBJ2-7, with a possible D match to TRBD2 (6 bases). The V end was cut by 1 base, the J end by 2 bases, with 9 bases between. The CDR3 contains 14 residues. Germline CDR1 SGHDN, CDR2 FVKESK. CDR3 in amino acids: CASSQVAGTYEQYF. CDR3 nucleotides: TGTGCCAGCAGCCAAGTTGCGGGAACCTACGAGCAGTACTTC.

This clone was found a few times. The CDR3 sequence is CASSTGTSGVEQFF. The DNA of the CDR3 is TGTGCCAGCAGCACCGGGACTAGCGGGGTTGAGCAGTTCTTC. This chain uses TRBV7-3 with TRBJ2-1; 13 bases fit TRBD2. Per the germline V gene, CDR1 is SGHTA and CDR2 is FQGTGA. The CDR3 spans 14 residues. V shed 5 bases, J shed 9 bases, and the junction held 4 bases outside the gene matches. Full variable domain (rest looked up from reference TRBV7-3 and TRBJ2-1): GAGVSQTPSNKVTEKGKYVELRCDPISGHTALYWYRQSLGQGPEFLIYFQGTGAADDSGLPNDRFFAVRPEGSVSTLKIQRTERGDSAVYLCASSTGTSGVEQFFGPGTRLTVL.

The chain combines TRBV30 with TRBJ1-2; tentative D call: TRBD1 (6 bases). Germline lookup yields CDR1 GTSNPN and CDR2 SVGIG (reference sequence). This CDR3 is built from 13 residues. V lost 2 bases to trimming and J lost 6 bases, with 13 bases between them. CDR3 residues: CAWSRGQGNGYTF. The CDR3 nucleotides read TGTGCCTGGAGTAGAGGGCAGGGGAATGGCTACACCTTC.

A few counts support this clone. The chain joins TRBV5-1 to TRBJ1-5; D remains unclear. Germline V gives CDR1 SGHRS, CDR2 YFSETQ. CDR3 length: 15 amino acids. Trimming took off 6 bases at V and 1 base at J, with 14 bases between the two ends. The DNA of the CDR3 is TGCGCCAGCACCCGCGACCCAGGAAGCAATCAGCCCCAGCATTTT. It yields the protein CASTRDPGSNQPQHF.